This TCR beta chain is from a study of T cells in localized non-small cell lung cancer. Study-wide points: A median of approximately 50 of the top 100 tumor clones appeared in adjacent lung, which was paired and uninvolved.

In its sample, this clone was seen once. Its antigen is as yet unknown. Sequencing was performed with immunoSEQ multiplex PCR; in TCRdb, only in-frame clones are kept and a portion is missing. The profile shows fewer than 8,000 clones, roughly half of them singletons. The CDR3 is 14 residues long. The germline gives CDR1 KGHSH, CDR2 LQKENI. Trimming cost V 2 bases and J 4 bases, with 12 bases left between them. The chain couples TRBV18 to TRBJ2-7, with unresolved D. The receptor comes from a man between 40 and 69 years old with stage I lung adenocarcinoma. Here the sequenced sample was lymph node tissue, taken before any cancer treatment. The CDR3 bases are TGTGCCAGCTCACCATCGACTGGGAATTACGAGCAGTACTTC. It specifies CASSPSTGNYEQYF.